This T cell receptor (beta chain) was sequenced for a study of cytomegalovirus exposure and HLA in healthy donors. The table came from immunoSEQ multiplex PCR; TCRdb's copy has only in-frame clones and leaves some out. Among about 130,000 clones listed, around 80% were seen once. Only a few counts were recorded for this clone. Antigen: not known. Overall study results and limits: It was reportedly the case that the classifier diagnosed cytomegalovirus status with high specificity and sensitivity.

The CDR3 is made up of 16 amino acids. V was clipped by 4 bases and J by 0 bases, with 15 bases between them. The germline CDR1 and CDR2 sequences are SEHNR and FQNEAQ (reference sequence). V and J are TRBV7-9 and TRBJ1-1, with D possibly being TRBD1 (6 bases). This clonotype was obtained from a man aged 30 to 45 in good health and CMV-seropositive. The sequenced sample was PBMCs. CDR3 amino acids: CASSSRATGLNTEAFF. CDR3 DNA sequence: TGTGCCAGCAGCTCCAGAGCGACAGGATTGAACACTGAAGCTTTCTTT.